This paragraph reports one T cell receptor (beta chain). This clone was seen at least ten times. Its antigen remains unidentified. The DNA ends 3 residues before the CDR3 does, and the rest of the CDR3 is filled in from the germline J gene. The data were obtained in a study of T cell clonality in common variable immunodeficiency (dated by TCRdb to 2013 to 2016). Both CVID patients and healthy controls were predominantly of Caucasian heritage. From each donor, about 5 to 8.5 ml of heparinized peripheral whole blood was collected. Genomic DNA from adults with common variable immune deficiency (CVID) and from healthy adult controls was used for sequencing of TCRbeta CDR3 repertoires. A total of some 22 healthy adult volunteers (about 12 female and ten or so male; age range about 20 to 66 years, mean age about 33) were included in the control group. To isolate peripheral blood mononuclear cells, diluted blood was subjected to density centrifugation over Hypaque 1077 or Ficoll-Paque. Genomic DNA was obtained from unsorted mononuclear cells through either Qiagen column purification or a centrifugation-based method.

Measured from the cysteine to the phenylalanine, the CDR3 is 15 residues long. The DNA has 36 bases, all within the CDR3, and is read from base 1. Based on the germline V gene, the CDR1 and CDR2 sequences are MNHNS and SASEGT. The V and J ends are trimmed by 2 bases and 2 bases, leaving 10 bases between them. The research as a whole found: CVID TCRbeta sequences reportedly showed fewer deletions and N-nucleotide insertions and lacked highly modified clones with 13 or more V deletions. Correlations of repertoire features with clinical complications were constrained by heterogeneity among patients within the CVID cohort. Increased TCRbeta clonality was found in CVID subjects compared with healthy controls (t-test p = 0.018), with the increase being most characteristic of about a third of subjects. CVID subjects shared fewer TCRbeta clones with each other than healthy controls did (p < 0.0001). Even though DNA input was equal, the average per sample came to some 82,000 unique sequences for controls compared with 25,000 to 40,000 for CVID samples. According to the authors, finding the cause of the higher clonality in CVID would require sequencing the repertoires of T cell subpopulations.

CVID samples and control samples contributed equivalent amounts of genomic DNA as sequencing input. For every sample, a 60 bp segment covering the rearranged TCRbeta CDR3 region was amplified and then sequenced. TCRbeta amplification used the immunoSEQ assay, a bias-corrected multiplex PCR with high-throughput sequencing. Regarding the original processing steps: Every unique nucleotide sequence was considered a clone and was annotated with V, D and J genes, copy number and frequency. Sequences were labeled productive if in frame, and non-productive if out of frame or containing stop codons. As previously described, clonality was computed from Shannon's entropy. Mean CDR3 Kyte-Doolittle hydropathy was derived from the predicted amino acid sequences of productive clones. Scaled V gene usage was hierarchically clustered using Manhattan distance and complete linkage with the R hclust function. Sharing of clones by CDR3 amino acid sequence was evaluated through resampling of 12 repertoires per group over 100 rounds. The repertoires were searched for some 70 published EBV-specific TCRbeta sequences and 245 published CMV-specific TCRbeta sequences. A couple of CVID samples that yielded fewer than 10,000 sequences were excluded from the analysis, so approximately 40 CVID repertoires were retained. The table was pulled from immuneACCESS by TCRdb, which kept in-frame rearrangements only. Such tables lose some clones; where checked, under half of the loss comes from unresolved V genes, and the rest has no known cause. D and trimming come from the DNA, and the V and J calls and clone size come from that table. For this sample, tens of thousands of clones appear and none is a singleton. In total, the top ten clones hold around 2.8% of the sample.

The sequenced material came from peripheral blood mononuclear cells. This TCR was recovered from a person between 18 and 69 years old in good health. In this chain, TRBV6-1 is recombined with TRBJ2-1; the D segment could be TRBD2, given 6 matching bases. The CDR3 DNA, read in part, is TGTGCCAGCAGTGAAAGTCCGGGGGCCTACAATGAG. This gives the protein CASSESPGAYNE. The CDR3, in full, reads CASSESPGAYNEQFF.